The subject of this entry is one T cell receptor beta chain. The antigen remains unidentified. Researchers ran the PCR with 60 Vbeta and 13 Jbeta primers. Study processing details: It was a later analysis that counted about 80 million unique TCR beta chains, of which around 11 million were shared. The repertoire was sequenced with immunoSEQ multiplex PCR; TCRdb's copy has only in-frame clones and lacks some. The DNA was the basis for D and trimming; V, J and clone size are from that table. Found here are nearly 110,000 clones, 60% to 85% of them singletons; the top ten hold approximately 2.6%. The sample comes from a study of cytomegalovirus exposure and HLA in healthy donors. Study overall: A prior study identified 100 million to 130 million unique TCR beta sequences from 200 million or so T cells.

This CDR3 has 17 residues. Trimming took 3 bases from V and 7 from J; bases not matched to a gene: 16. Germline V CDR1 and CDR2: LNHDA, SQIVND (reference sequence). The study's findings and limits: Researchers catalogued roughly 150 TCR beta chains as cytomegalovirus-associated. Analysis was performed later, and it showed HLA-associated TCR beta chains to be more clonally expanded than equally common others.

This TCR was sampled from a male donor in good health and CMV-seropositive. What was sequenced was PBMCs. The rearrangement joins TRBV19 to TRBJ1-1, with 8 bases identical to TRBD1. The CDR3 loop reads CASSIRPGQASRGEAFF. CDR3 sequence (DNA): TGTGCCAGTAGTATTCGCCCGGGACAGGCATCGAGGGGTGAAGCTTTCTTT.